This TCR beta chain was captured by sequencing in a study of blood T cell repertoires in COVID-19. Source study methods: Estimation of nucleated cell counts relied on the amplification of reference gene primers. Libraries were prepared by immunoSEQ multiplex PCR; TCRdb keeps only in-frame clonotypes and omits some of them. V and J calls and clone size are copied from that table; D and trimming were computed from the DNA. Here the sample spans hundreds of thousands of clones, about 88% being singletons. The CDR3 runs to 17 residues. J lost 0 bases, V lost 10 bases, and 11 bases had no gene match. The V gene's germline CDR1 is LNHDA and CDR2 SQIVND (reference sequence).

Material for sequencing was PBMCs or T cells enriched from blood (not recorded which). The genes are TRBV19 and TRBJ2-6; 8 bases are shared with TRBD1. The receptor's source is a woman between 55 and 75 years old who had recovered from COVID-19. This CDR3 is CATRRTGTYSGANVLTF. DNA for the CDR3: TGTGCCACCCGACGGACAGGGACTTACTCTGGGGCCAACGTCCTGACTTTC.